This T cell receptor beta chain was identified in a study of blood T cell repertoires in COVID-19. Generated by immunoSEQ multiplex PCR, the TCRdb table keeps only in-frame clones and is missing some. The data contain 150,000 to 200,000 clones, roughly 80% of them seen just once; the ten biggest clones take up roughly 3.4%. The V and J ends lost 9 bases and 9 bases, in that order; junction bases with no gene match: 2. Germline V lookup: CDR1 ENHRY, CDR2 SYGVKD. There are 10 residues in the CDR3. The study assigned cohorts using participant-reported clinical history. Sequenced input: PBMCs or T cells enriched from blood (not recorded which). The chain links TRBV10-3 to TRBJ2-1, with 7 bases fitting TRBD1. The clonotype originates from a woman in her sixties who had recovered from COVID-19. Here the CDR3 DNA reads TGTGCCATAAGGGACAGTGAGCAGTTCTTC. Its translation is CAIRDSEQFF.